These T cell receptor beta chains were read from a single sample in a study of shared clonotypes between healthy human individuals. Sequencing was performed with immunoSEQ multiplex PCR; in TCRdb, only in-frame clones are kept and a portion is missing. The sample consists of 2 million to 2.5 million clones, roughly 91% of them appearing once. Sequenced sample: naive CD8+ T cells from PBMCs. The receptors stem from a young man in good health. Some clones in this sample may be carry-over from other donors' samples. CDR3s include the opening cysteine and the closing phenylalanine or tryptophan. The D gene is left open where the match is weak. Clone size is not always given. Where it is, it says once, few, many or a class for expanded clones.

TRBV7-9	.	.	TRBJ2-7	TGTGCCAGCAGCGGAACAGGGAACGGGTTGTCCTACGAGCAGTACTTC	CASSGTGNGLSYEQYF
TRBV11-2	.	.	TRBJ2-1	TGTGCCAGCAGCTCCATAGCGGATGAGCAGTTCTTC	CASSSIADEQFF
TRBV14	.	.	TRBJ1-1	TGTGCCAGCAGCCAAGAGGGCCCCACATTGAACACTGAAGCTTTCTTT	CASSQEGPTLNTEAFF
TRBV19	.	.	TRBJ2-1	TGTGCCAGTACGGCCCCCTGGGAAAACAATGAGCAGTTCTTC	CASTAPWENNEQFF
TRBV5-5	once	.	TRBJ1-1	TGTGCCAGCAGCTGGGAGGGGAACACTGAAGCTTTCTTT	CASSWEGNTEAFF
TRBV5-1	once	.	TRBJ1-5	TGCGCCAGCAGCTTGGGGCCCGAGGATTGGAATCAGCCCCAGCATTTT	CASSLGPEDWNQPQHF
TRBV7-9	.	.	TRBJ2-7	TGTGCCAGCAGCCCCAGGGGCCCACTCTCCTACGAGCAGTACTTC	CASSPRGPLSYEQYF
TRBV6-5	.	.	TRBJ2-1	TGTGCCAGCAGTTACTCGTTGGACGAATCAATCAATGAGCAGTTCTTC	CASSYSLDESINEQFF
TRBV7-2	once	.	TRBJ2-1	TGTGCCAGCAGCACATACAATGAGCAGTTCTTC	CASSTYNEQFF
TRBV4-3	.	.	TRBJ2-7	TGCGCCAGCAGCCAGGGCGTCGAGCAGTACTTC	CASSQGVEQYF
TRBV29-1	once	TRBD1	TRBJ2-7	TGCAGCGCCGGGGGTGGACAGGGGGCAAAGGTCTACGAGCAGTACTTC	CSAGGGQGAKVYEQYF
TRBV19	once	.	TRBJ1-1	TGTGCCAGTTGCGTCTCCGGGACGGCGAACACTGAAGCTTTCTTT	CASCVSGTANTEAFF
TRBV11-2	.	.	TRBJ2-7	TGTGCCAGCAGCTTATATGGGGACTACGAGCAGTACTTC	CASSLYGDYEQYF
TRBV5-6	.	.	TRBJ1-1	TGTGCCAGCAGCTTGGGAGAGAACACTGAAGCTTTCTTT	CASSLGENTEAFF
TRBV19	.	.	TRBJ2-2	TGTGCCAGTACCAATTGGGGGGAGCGGGTCGCCGGGGAGCTGTTTTTT	CASTNWGERVAGELFF
TRBV5-6	.	.	TRBJ1-5	TGTGCCAGCAGCTTGGCCTCGGACCTCAATCAGCCCCAGCATTTT	CASSLASDLNQPQHF
TRBV4-3	.	.	TRBJ2-3	TGCGCCAGCAGCCAAGACCGGGGGCGGGATACGCAGTATTTT	CASSQDRGRDTQYF
TRBV10-2	.	.	TRBJ1-2	TGCGCCAGTAGGGGAGTGACTAACTATGGCTACACCTTC	CASRGVTNYGYTF
TRBV13	.	.	TRBJ2-7	TGTGCCAGCAGCTTAGAACGGGCATACGAGCAGTACTTC	CASSLERAYEQYF
TRBV7-6	.	.	TRBJ2-2	TGTGCCAGCAGCTTAGCACACAACCAGAACACCGGGGAGCTGTTTTTT	CASSLAHNQNTGELFF
TRBV19	once	TRBD1	TRBJ1-3	TGTGCCAGTAGTATCGGGACAGGGGCTTCTGGAGGAAACACCATATATTTT	CASSIGTGASGGNTIYF
TRBV7-9	.	TRBD1	TRBJ2-3	TGTGCCAGCAGCCCGGACAGGGCTTCGGATACGCAGTATTTT	CASSPDRASDTQYF
TRBV19	.	.	TRBJ1-1	TGTGCCAGTAGTATTGCGGGGACCACTGAAGCTTTCTTT	CASSIAGTTEAFF
TRBV7-9	.	.	TRBJ2-1	TGTGCCAGCAGCTTAGAGGGCCATGAGCAGTTCTTC	CASSLEGHEQFF
TRBV10-3	.	.	TRBJ1-1	TGTGCCATCAGTGCATGGGGGAGCACTGAAGCTTTCTTT	CAISAWGSTEAFF
TRBV7-6	.	.	TRBJ2-1	TGTGCCAGCAGCTTACGGGTCAGGGCAGATGAGCAGTTCTTC	CASSLRVRADEQFF
TRBV4-1	.	TRBD2	TRBJ2-7	TGCGCCAGCAGCCAAGATAAACTAGCGGGAGTTGTCAAGCAGTACTTC	CASSQDKLAGVVKQYF
TRBV14	.	TRBD1	TRBJ1-1	TGTGCCAGCAGCCTACCGGGACAGAAGAACACTGAAGCTTTCTTT	CASSLPGQKNTEAFF
TRBV7-3	.	TRBD2	TRBJ2-1	TGTGCCAGCAGCCCCTCGACTAGCGGGGTATACAATGAGCAGTTCTTC	CASSPSTSGVYNEQFF
TRBV19	.	TRBD1	TRBJ1-1	TGTGCCAGTAGTCCGCTAGGGACAGGGGGAACTGAAGCTTTCTTT	CASSPLGTGGTEAFF
TRBV5-4	once	TRBD1	TRBJ1-2	TGTGCCAGCAGCTTCAAGCAGGGGGCCTTTGGCTACACCTTC	CASSFKQGAFGYTF
TRBV21-1	once	.	TRBJ2-5	TGTGCCAGCAGCAATATGACTAGCGGACTCCAAGAGACCCAGTACTTC	CASSNMTSGLQETQYF
TRBV16	once	TRBD1	TRBJ2-7	TGTGCCAGCAGCCAATACTCCACAGGGGGCGCCTGGTACGAGCAGTACTTC	CASSQYSTGGAWYEQYF
TRBV5-1	.	TRBD1	TRBJ2-3	TGCGCCAGCAGCGATCGGACAGGGGATGACACGCAGTATTTT	CASSDRTGDDTQYF
TRBV5-1	.	TRBD1	TRBJ1-2	TGCGCCAGCAGCTTTGGACAGGCTAACTATGGCTACACCTTC	CASSFGQANYGYTF
TRBV7-9	.	TRBD1	TRBJ1-1	TGTGCCAGCAGCCCGGCGAGCAGGGGGGCTTTCTTT	CASSPASRGAFF
TRBV13	.	TRBD2	TRBJ2-1	TGCACTATAGGGCTAGCGGCCTCTGGTGAGCAGTTCTTC	CTIGLAASGEQFF
TRBV27	.	.	TRBJ1-2	TGTGCCAGCAGGACGGGCTATGGCTACACCTTC	CASRTGYGYTF
TRBV7-9	.	.	TRBJ2-1	TGTGCCAGCATCGGCGATGAGCAGTTCTTC	CASIGDEQFF
TRBV6-4	.	.	TRBJ1-2	TGTGCCAGCAGTGAGGCAGGGAGCTACACCTTC	CASSEAGSYTF
TRBV6-5	.	.	TRBJ2-2	TGTGCCAGCAGTTACACCCCGGACCCGACCGGGGAGCTGTTTTTT	CASSYTPDPTGELFF
TRBV5-1	.	.	TRBJ1-1	TGCGCCAGCAGTCCTCGAGCGGGTGAAGCTTTCTTT	CASSPRAGEAFF
TRBV27	.	.	TRBJ1-1	TGTGCCAGCAGTTTCTCGGGACCGAACACTGAAGCTTTCTTT	CASSFSGPNTEAFF
TRBV4-2	.	TRBD2	TRBJ2-4	TGTGCCAGCAGCCAAGCTAGCCGGCGGGAGTTCAAAAACATTCAGTACTTC	CASSQASRREFKNIQYF
TRBV29-1	.	TRBD1	TRBJ2-7	TGCAGCGGTCGTAGGGGGCGTAACGAGCAGTACTTC	CSGRRGRNEQYF
TRBV27	.	.	TRBJ2-3	TGTGCCAGCAGTTTAAAGTATCCGGGACGAGGAGATACGCAGTATTTT	CASSLKYPGRGDTQYF